This T cell receptor beta chain originates from a study of T-cell memory formation after mild COVID-19. TCRdb passed the 5' RACE reads through MiXCR, listing each CDR3 protein once. Of some 120,000 distinct CDR3 sequences listed, 15% to 20% were seen once; the top ten hold about 15%. The CDR3 sequence is 15 residues long. Looked up from germline, CDR1 is SGHRS and CDR2 is YFSETQ. The V end lost 5 bases, the J end lost 0 bases, and 12 bases lay between the germline ends. The origin of this receptor is an adult woman who had mild COVID-19 (a few samples of this study predate the infection). Cell type and time point are not known. Sequencing was done on a sample of PBMCs or a T cell subset sorted from them (not recorded which). The chain joins TRBV5-1 to TRBJ1-3, with D possibly being TRBD1 (5 bases). CDR3 sequence (DNA): TGCGCCAGCAGGGGGTCGGGGGTCTCTGGAAACACCATATATTTT. It specifies CASRGSGVSGNTIYF.